These 22 T cell receptor gamma chains were sequenced from one sample in a study of Vδ1+ human thymocytes. Antigens for these TCRs are unknown. Study-wide results and caveats: In the thymus, TRG and TRD repertoires looked highly polyclonal with Gaussian CDR3 lengths.

Sequences come from RNA converted to cDNA by reverse transcription. Pooled V-gene forward primers with one constant-region reverse primer generated the CDR3 amplicons by multiplex PCR. TCRdb reprocessed the multiplex PCR reads using CATT. The sample yields 35,000 or so gamma-chain clones, around 20% seen once. Material: Vdelta1+ gamma-delta thymocytes from the thymus. The subset was: FACS-sorted CD3+ TCRalphabeta- TCRVdelta1+ TCRVdelta2- thymocytes. The receptors shown here come from a girl in the first two years of life who had congenital heart surgery.

The V and J genes are TRGV3 and TRGJP2. From germline, CDR1 is VTNTFY and CDR2 YDVSTARD (reference sequence). This CDR3 comprises 16 residues. V lost 0 bases, J lost 1 base, and 5 bases stayed unmatched. CDR3 amino acids: CATWDRTLSSDWIKTF. The CDR3 DNA follows: TGTGCCACCTGGGACAGGACCCTTAGTAGTGATTGGATCAAGACGTTT.

This clone came up a few times. J is TRGJ1 or TRGJ2 and V is TRGV4. V shed 0 bases, J shed 6 bases, and the junction held 8 bases outside the gene matches. The germline CDR1 and CDR2 sequences are EGSTGY and YDSYTSSV. The length of the CDR3 is 14 residues. This CDR3 reads CATWDGNVCYKKLF. The CDR3 nucleotides are TGTGCCACCTGGGATGGGAATGTCTGTTATAAGAAACTCTTT.

This chain links TRGV8 with TRGJ1 or TRGJ2. CDR3 size: 13 residues. From germline, CDR1 is VENAVY and CDR2 YDSYNSRV. The V and J ends lost 2 bases and 4 bases, in that order; junction bases with no gene match: 5. The CDR3 DNA sequence: TGTGCCACCTGGGATATCGCCTATTATAAGAAACTCTTT. It specifies CATWDIAYYKKLF.

The chain uses TRGV8 and TRGJ1 or TRGJ2. With 7 bases clipped from V and 9 bases from J, the junction kept 3 bases outside the gene matches. This CDR3 comprises 9 residues. Germline assignment: CDR1 VENAVY and CDR2 YDSYNSRV. The CDR3 protein is CATCSKKLF. The CDR3 DNA follows: TGTGCCACCTGCAGTAAGAAACTCTTT.

Note on this clone: This may be a read error: a much more frequent sequence differs by one nucleotide. The same CDR3 arises from other DNA sequences in this sample as well. The chain couples TRGV4 to TRGJ1 or TRGJ2. CDR1 is EGSTGY, CDR2 YDSYTSSV, per germline. CDR3 size: 11 residues. Germline trimming cut 4 bases from V and 7 bases from J; bases unmatched to any gene: 4. In DNA, the CDR3 is TGTGCCACCTGGGAAGGCTATAAGAAACTCTTT. As protein: CATWEGYKKLF.

This clone was seen at least ten times. Within the sample, other DNA sequences also encode this same CDR3. The genes are TRGV5 and TRGJ1 or TRGJ2. CDR3 length: 13 residues. V lost 0 bases to trimming and J lost 7 bases; unmatched junction nucleotides: 6. Germline V lookup: CDR1 VINAFY, CDR2 YDVSNSKD. The CDR3 sequence: CATWDRPGYKKLF. CDR3 nucleotides: TGTGCCACCTGGGACAGGCCGGGCTATAAGAAACTCTTT.

This clone was seen more than once but under ten times. The chain links TRGV8 to TRGJ1 or TRGJ2. V lost 2 bases, J lost 0 bases, and 7 bases stayed unmatched. CDR1 is VENAVY, CDR2 YDSYNSRV, per germline. This CDR3 region has 15 residues. For the CDR3, the DNA is TGTGCCACCTGGGATAACCCTCCGAATTATTATAAGAAACTCTTT. This gives the protein CATWDNPPNYYKKLF.

The V and J genes are TRGV4 and TRGJ1 or TRGJ2. Germline CDR1 and CDR2: EGSTGY and YDSYTSSV. CDR3 length equals 12 residues. V gave up 0 bases and J gave up 10 bases; unmatched junction bases: 6. The CDR3 nucleotides read TGTGCCACCTGGGATGGGCCGGAGAAGAAACTCTTT. This translates into CATWDGPEKKLF.

The chain uses TRGV3 and TRGJP2. CDR1 VTNTFY and CDR2 YDVSTARD come from the germline V gene (reference sequence). J lost 6 bases, V lost 0 bases, and 7 bases had no gene match. The CDR3 is 15 amino acids. The CDR3 loop is CATWDRPTRDWIKTF. The CDR3 DNA is TGTGCCACCTGGGACAGGCCTACCCGTGATTGGATCAAGACGTTT.

As for this clone: At one end, the junction sequence differs from germline, possibly due to a read error. V gene TRGV4 combines with J gene TRGJP2. Germline CDR1 is EGSTGY and CDR2 is YDSYTSSV. The CDR3 spans 11 residues. CDR3 coding DNA: TGCGCCACCTGGGAATCGAGGATCAAGACGTTT. Protein product: CATWESRIKTF.

This clone was picked up a small number of times. The rearrangement links TRGV5 to TRGJ1 or TRGJ2. The CDR3 contains 17 residues. Germline CDR1 VINAFY, CDR2 YDVSNSKD. The ends lost 2 bases at V and 1 base at J; junction bases unmatched: 14. CDR3 DNA: TGTGCCACCTGGGACACTCCGTTGGGATCTAATTATTATAAGAAACTCTTT. Translated, it gives CATWDTPLGSNYYKKLF.

In the case of this clone: Other DNA sequences in this sample translate to the same CDR3. This chain connects TRGV4 to TRGJ1 or TRGJ2. Germline values: CDR1 EGSTGY, CDR2 YDSYTSSV. J was trimmed by 4 bases and V by 0 bases; bases with no gene match: 6. The length of the CDR3 is 14 residues. The CDR3 sequence: CATWDGRGYYKKLF. The CDR3 DNA sequence: TGTGCCACCTGGGATGGGCGGGGGTATTATAAGAAACTCTTT.

Comments on this clone: In the same sample, other DNA sequences code for this CDR3. The chain couples TRGV9 to TRGJ1 or TRGJ2. From germline, CDR1 is GITISATS and CDR2 ISYDGTV (reference sequence). The CDR3 length is 9 residues. The J segment lost 10 bases and the V segment lost 5 bases, leaving 2 bases of the junction unmatched. CDR3 nucleotide sequence: TGTGCCTTGTGGGGGAAGAAACTCTTT. Translating it yields CALWGKKLF.

This clone has more than one count but fewer than ten. The chain uses TRGV4 and TRGJ1 or TRGJ2. The germline V gene encodes CDR1 EGSTGY and CDR2 YDSYTSSV. The CDR3 spans 12 residues. Losses at the gene ends were 5 bases for V and 10 bases for J; bases not matched to a gene: 11. The CDR3 is CATWVGPGKKLF. The CDR3 DNA follows: TGTGCCACCTGGGTCGGGCCAGGGAAGAAACTCTTT.

This clone was observed a few times. The sample has other DNA sequences that encode this CDR3 too. The chain carries TRGV2 and TRGJ1 or TRGJ2. V dropped 4 bases and J dropped 6; count of bases not matched to a gene: 9. The germline gives CDR1 EGSNGY, CDR2 YDSYNSKV. The CDR3 is 13 amino acids. The DNA for the CDR3 is TGTGCCACCTGGGATGGGGGGGGTTATAAGAAACTCTTT. This translates into CATWDGGGYKKLF.

This rearrangement joins TRGV9 to TRGJ1 or TRGJ2. Germline CDR1 and CDR2: GITISATS and ISYDGTV (reference sequence). After removal of 0 bases from V and 3 bases from J, the junction contained 8 bases not matched to a gene. The CDR3 sequence is 15 residues long. CDR3 coding DNA: TGTGCCTTGTGGGAGGTGACACGACCTTATTATAAGAAACTCTTT. Translated, it gives CALWEVTRPYYKKLF.

The rearrangement joins TRGV4 to TRGJ1 or TRGJ2. Germline V CDR1 and CDR2: EGSTGY, YDSYTSSV. The CDR3 consists of 13 residues. V lost 2 bases to trimming and J lost 4 bases; unmatched junction nucleotides: 5. The DNA for the CDR3 is TGTGCCACCTGGGATGCAGGGTATTATAAGAAACTCTTT. This sequence encodes CATWDAGYYKKLF.

In regard to this clone: The same CDR3 is also encoded by other DNA sequences in this sample. The V and J genes are TRGV2 and TRGJ1 or TRGJ2. CDR3 length: 15 residues. Germline CDR1 is EGSNGY and CDR2 is YDSYNSKV. V was clipped by 1 base and J by 0 bases; unmatched bases: 6. In DNA form, the CDR3 reads TGTGCCACCTGGGACGGCCGATCGAATTATTATAAGAAACTCTTT. Translating it yields CATWDGRSNYYKKLF.

This clone was observed a few times. The same CDR3 can be traced to other DNA sequences in this sample. The chain links TRGV4 to TRGJP2. Per germline, CDR1 EGSTGY and CDR2 YDSYTSSV. The CDR3 is 16 amino acids. V was clipped by 1 base and J by 0 bases; unmatched bases: 5. CDR3 loop: CATWDGVYSSDWIKTF. The CDR3 DNA reads as TGTGCCACCTGGGATGGAGTCTATAGTAGTGATTGGATCAAGACGTTT.

J is TRGJ1 or TRGJ2 and V is TRGV4. The J segment lost 6 bases and the V segment lost 5 bases, leaving 16 bases of the junction unmatched. The CDR3 runs to 15 residues. Germline V gene data show CDR1 as EGSTGY and CDR2 as YDSYTSSV. This chain's CDR3 is CATWVGRLLFYKKLF. As DNA, the CDR3 is TGTGCCACCTGGGTTGGCCGGCTCCTCTTTTATAAGAAACTCTTT.

With regard to this clone: This may stem from a read error, because a much larger clone lies one nucleotide away. Additional DNA sequences in this sample encode the identical CDR3. The chain links TRGV3 to TRGJ1 or TRGJ2. From germline, CDR1 is VTNTFY and CDR2 YDVSTARD (reference sequence). The CDR3 runs to 13 residues. V was pared by 0 bases and J by 6 bases, with 5 bases of the junction left unmatched. DNA of the CDR3: TGTGCCACCTGGGACAGGCGTTGTTATAAGAAACTCTTT. It codes for CATWDRRCYKKLF.

This clone was seen only a few times. V gene TRGV9 combines with J gene TRGJ1 or TRGJ2. V lost 3 bases, J lost 8 bases, and 4 bases stayed unmatched. CDR3 length: 11 residues. Germline lookup yields CDR1 GITISATS and CDR2 ISYDGTV (reference sequence). CDR3: CALWEKDKKLF. CDR3 sequence (DNA): TGTGCCTTGTGGGAGAAGGATAAGAAACTCTTT.